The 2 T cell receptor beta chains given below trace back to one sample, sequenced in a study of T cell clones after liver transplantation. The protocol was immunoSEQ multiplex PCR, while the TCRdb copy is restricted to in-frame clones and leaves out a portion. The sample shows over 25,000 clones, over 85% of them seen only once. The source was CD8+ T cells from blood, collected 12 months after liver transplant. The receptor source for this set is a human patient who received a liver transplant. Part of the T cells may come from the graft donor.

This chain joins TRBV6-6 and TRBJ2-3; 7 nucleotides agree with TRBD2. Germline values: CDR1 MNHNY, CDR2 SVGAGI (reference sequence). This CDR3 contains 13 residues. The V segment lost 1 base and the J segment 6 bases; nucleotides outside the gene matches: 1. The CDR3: CASSYLGGDTQYF. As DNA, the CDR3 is TGTGCCAGCAGTTACTTGGGAGGGGATACGCAGTATTTT.

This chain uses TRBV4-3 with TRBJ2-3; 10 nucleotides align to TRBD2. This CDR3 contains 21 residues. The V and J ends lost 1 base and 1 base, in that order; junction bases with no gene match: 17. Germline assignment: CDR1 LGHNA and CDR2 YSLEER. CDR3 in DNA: TGCGCCAGCAGCCAAGCTACAGCGGGAGGGCCCGAGGGGGTCGGCACAGATACGCAGTATTTT. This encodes CASSQATAGGPEGVGTDTQYF.